These T cell receptor beta chains were read from a single sample in a study of T cell clusters in autoimmune cytopenias. TCRdb re-called the multiplex PCR reads; every CDR3 protein appears as one record, without DNA. With about 500 distinct CDR3 sequences in the sample, the ten largest clones hold approximately 51%. These data also featured in a second study, about T cell repertoires in aging, cancer and after chemotherapy.

Sample: peripheral blood. The receptors shown here come from a human donor with chronic lymphocytic leukemia. CDR3s include the opening cysteine and the closing phenylalanine or tryptophan. Each record gives: J gene, clone size, V gene, CDR3 protein. Clone size, where shown, is once, few, many, or a class for clones that have expanded.

J: TRBJ2-3
size: -
V: TRBV4-1
CDR3: CASSLGQGSTDTQYF

J: TRBJ1-1
size: -
V: TRBV29-1
CDR3: CSVTVGGEATEAFF

J: TRBJ2-7
size: large
V: TRBV20-1
CDR3: CSARDSGGLVQEQYF

J: TRBJ2-2
size: hyperexpanded
V: TRBV27
CDR3: CASSGYTGELFF

J: TRBJ1-3
size: large
V: TRBV6-1
CDR3: CASSEGQTLRPIYF

J: TRBJ2-1
size: -
V: TRBV11-2
CDR3: CASSSHLTGYSYNEQFF

J: TRBJ1-2
size: -
V: TRBV28
CDR3: CASSLGQGKYGYTF

J: TRBJ2-3
size: large
V: TRBV29-1
CDR3: CSVETYTDTQYF

J: TRBJ1-2
size: -
V: TRBV5-1
CDR3: CASSLVSSGFNSDYGYTF

J: TRBJ2-3
size: medium-sized
V: TRBV10-3
CDR3: CAISDSYTDTQYF

J: TRBJ2-7
size: -
V: TRBV18
CDR3: CASSPEGGEQYF

J: TRBJ2-1
size: -
V: TRBV2
CDR3: CASRGRGPSNEQFF

J: TRBJ1-6
size: medium-sized
V: TRBV5-1
CDR3: CASSLVVGGDNSPLHF

J: TRBJ2-3
size: -
V: TRBV5-4
CDR3: CASSLTGVSTDTQYF

J: TRBJ2-3
size: -
V: TRBV2
CDR3: CASRWGDDTQYF

J: TRBJ2-4
size: large
V: TRBV6-6
CDR3: CASRTQGYIQYF

J: TRBJ1-4
size: medium-sized
V: TRBV5-1
CDR3: CATKTGSGQGNEKLFF

J: TRBJ2-5
size: medium-sized
V: TRBV20-1
CDR3: CSARPLTSAQETQYF

J: TRBJ1-1
size: medium-sized
V: TRBV7-9
CDR3: CASTPTVNTEAFF

J: TRBJ2-2
size: large
V: TRBV5-4
CDR3: CASSTPTTGLGGELFF

J: TRBJ2-1
size: medium-sized
V: TRBV5-6
CDR3: CASSLRQGWNEQFF

J: TRBJ2-7
size: medium-sized
V: TRBV6-5
CDR3: CASSYTTKGLTYEQYF

J: TRBJ2-3
size: medium-sized
V: TRBV2
CDR3: CASRDGQWTDTQYF

J: TRBJ2-2
size: medium-sized
V: TRBV12-3/TRBV12-4
CDR3: CASSSRFGAGRGTGELFF

J: TRBJ1-2
size: -
V: TRBV28
CDR3: CASSLRGGDGGYTF

J: TRBJ1-2
size: -
V: TRBV5-1
CDR3: CASSLQGGPVDGYTF

J: TRBJ1-2
size: large
V: TRBV29-1
CDR3: CSAAAGGASVNYGYTF

J: TRBJ1-5
size: -
V: TRBV2
CDR3: CASSEAFSQPQHF

J: TRBJ2-7
size: -
V: TRBV20-1
CDR3: CSANVRGLAPYEQYF

J: TRBJ1-3
size: medium-sized
V: TRBV13
CDR3: CASSLAADRAGNTIYF

J: TRBJ1-4
size: medium-sized
V: TRBV7-6
CDR3: CASSVEGGLQGDEKLFF